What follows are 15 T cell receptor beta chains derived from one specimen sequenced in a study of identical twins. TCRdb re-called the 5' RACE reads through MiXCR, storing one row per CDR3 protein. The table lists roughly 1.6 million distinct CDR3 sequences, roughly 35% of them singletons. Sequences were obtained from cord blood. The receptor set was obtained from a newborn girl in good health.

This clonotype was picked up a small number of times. CDR3 loop: CASSQGRKLGYNEQFF. The CDR3 nucleotides read TGCGCCAGCAGCCAGGGGAGGAAATTGGGCTACAATGAGCAGTTCTTC. The chain links TRBV4-1 to TRBJ2-1, with D possibly matching TRBD2 (6 bases). The CDR3 is made up of 16 amino acids. The V gene's germline CDR1 is MGHRA and CDR2 YSYEKL. Trimming removed 3 bases at V and 3 bases at J, with 15 bases between.

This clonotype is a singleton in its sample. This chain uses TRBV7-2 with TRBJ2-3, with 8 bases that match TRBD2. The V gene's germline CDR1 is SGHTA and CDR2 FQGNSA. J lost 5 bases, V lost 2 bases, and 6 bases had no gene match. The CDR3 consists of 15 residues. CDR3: CASSLTGGAGDTQYF. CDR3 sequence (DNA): TGTGCCAGCAGCTTAACCGGGGGGGCTGGAGATACGCAGTATTTT.

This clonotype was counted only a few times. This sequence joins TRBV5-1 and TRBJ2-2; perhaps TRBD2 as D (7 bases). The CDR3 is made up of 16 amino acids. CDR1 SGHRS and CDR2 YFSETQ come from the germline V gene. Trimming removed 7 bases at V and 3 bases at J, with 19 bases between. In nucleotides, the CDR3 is TGCGCCAGCTCCCCCCTCGGGGGGCCTTACACCGGGGAGCTGTTTTTT. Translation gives CASSPLGGPYTGELFF.

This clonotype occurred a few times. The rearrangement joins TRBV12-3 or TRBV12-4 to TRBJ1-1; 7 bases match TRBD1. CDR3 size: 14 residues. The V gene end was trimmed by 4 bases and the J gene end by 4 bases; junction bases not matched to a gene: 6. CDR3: CASSSRQGRTEAFF. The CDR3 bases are TGTGCCAGCAGTTCTCGACAGGGCCGCACTGAAGCTTTCTTT.

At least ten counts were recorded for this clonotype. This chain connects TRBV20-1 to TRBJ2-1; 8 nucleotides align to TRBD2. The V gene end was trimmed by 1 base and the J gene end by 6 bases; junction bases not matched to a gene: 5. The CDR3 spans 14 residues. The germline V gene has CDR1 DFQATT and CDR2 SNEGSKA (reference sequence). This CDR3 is CSARAGGPSNEQFF. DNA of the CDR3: TGCAGTGCTAGAGCGGGAGGGCCCTCCAATGAGCAGTTCTTC.

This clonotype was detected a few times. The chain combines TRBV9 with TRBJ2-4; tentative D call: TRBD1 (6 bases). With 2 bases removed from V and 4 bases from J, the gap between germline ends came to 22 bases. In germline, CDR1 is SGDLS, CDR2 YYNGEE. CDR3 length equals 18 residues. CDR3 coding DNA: TGTGCCAGCAGCGTGGGGCCCCCAGACAGGCCCGATAAAAACATTCAGTACTTC. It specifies CASSVGPPDRPDKNIQYF.

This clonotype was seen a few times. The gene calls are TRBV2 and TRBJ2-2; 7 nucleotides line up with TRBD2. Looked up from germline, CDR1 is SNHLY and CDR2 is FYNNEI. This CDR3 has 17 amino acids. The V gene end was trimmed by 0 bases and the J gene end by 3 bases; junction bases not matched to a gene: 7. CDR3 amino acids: CASSEARSGVDTGELFF. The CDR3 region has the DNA TGTGCCAGCAGTGAAGCTAGAAGCGGGGTAGACACCGGGGAGCTGTTTTTT.

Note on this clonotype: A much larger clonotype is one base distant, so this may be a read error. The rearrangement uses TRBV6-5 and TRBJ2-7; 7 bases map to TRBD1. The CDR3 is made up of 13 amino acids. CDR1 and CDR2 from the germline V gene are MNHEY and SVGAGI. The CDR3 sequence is CARPTGKSYAQYF. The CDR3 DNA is TGTGCCAGACCGACAGGGAAGAGCTACGCGCAGTACTTC.

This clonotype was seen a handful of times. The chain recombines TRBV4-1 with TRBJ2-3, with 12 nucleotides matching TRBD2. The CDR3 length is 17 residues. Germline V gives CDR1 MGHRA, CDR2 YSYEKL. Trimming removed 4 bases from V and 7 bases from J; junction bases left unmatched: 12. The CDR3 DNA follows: TGCGCCAGCAGCCGTATACTAGCGGGAGGTCGCGGGTATACGCAGTATTTT. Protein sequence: CASSRILAGGRGYTQYF.

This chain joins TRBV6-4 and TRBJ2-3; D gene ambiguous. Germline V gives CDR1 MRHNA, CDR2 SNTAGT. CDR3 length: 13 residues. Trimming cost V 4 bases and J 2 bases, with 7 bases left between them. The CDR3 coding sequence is TGTGCCAGCAGTGCGAGGATCACAGATACGCAGTATTTT. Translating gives CASSARITDTQYF.

Here the CDR3 DNA reads TGTGCCAGCAGTGAAGCCCCAGGGCCGCAAGAGACCCAGTACTTC. Its translation is CASSEAPGPQETQYF. This chain links TRBV2 with TRBJ2-5; possible D gene TRBD1, 5 bases. The ends were cut back, 0 bases at V and 2 bases at J, with 10 bases in the middle. Germline lookup yields CDR1 SNHLY and CDR2 FYNNEI. The CDR3 length is 15 residues.

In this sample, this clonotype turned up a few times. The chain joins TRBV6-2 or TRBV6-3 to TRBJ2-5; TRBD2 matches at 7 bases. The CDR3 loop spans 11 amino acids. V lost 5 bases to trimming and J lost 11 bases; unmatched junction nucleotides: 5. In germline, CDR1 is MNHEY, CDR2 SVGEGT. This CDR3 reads CASSRDYGQYF. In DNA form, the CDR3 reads TGTGCCAGCAGTCGGGACTACGGGCAGTACTTC.

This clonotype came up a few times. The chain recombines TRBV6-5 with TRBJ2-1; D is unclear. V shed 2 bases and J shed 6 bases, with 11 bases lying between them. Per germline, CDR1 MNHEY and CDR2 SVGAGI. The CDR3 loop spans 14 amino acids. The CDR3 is CASSYLSSSNEQFF. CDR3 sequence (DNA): TGTGCCAGCAGTTACCTGAGTAGCAGCAATGAGCAGTTCTTC.

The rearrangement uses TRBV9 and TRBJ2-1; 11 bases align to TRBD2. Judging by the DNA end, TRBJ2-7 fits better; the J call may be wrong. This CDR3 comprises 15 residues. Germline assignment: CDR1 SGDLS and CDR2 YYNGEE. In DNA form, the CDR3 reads TGTGCCAGCAGCGCCCGGACTAGCGGGTACAATGAGCAGTACTTC. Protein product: CASSARTSGYNEQYF.

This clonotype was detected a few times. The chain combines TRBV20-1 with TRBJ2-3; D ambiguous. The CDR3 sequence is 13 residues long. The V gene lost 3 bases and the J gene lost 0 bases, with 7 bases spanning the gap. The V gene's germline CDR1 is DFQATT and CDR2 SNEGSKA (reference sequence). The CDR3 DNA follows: TGCAGTGCTAGGGACGAGAGCACAGATACGCAGTATTTT. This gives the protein CSARDESTDTQYF.